Below, one T cell receptor (beta chain) is given with its context. The same CDR3 arises from other DNA sequences in this sample as well. Per the original methods: Estimated nucleated cell counts came from reference gene primer amplification. The assay was immunoSEQ multiplex PCR, and TCRdb's table has in-frame clones only and misses some. For V, J and clone size, that table is used; D and trimming come from the DNA. Among approximately 250,000 clones listed, 83% were seen once. The germline V gene has CDR1 LGHDT and CDR2 YNNKEL (reference sequence). Trimming pared 3 bases from V and 1 base from J, leaving 6 bases between. This CDR3 has 13 amino acids. This sample was included in a study of blood T cell repertoires in COVID-19. On the study more broadly: Specimens from acute and convalescent COVID-19 originated in the United States, Italy and Spain. From T cells, B-cell-depleted T cells, or PBMCs came the material, which was cDNA or gDNA.

The TCR originated in a man between 60 and 75 years old who had recovered from COVID-19. Sequencing was carried out using peripheral blood. The chain carries TRBV3-1 (or the pseudogene TRBV3-2) and TRBJ1-1; a possible D gene is TRBD1 (6 bases). CDR3 DNA sequence: TGTGCCAGCAGCCAGACAGGGAACACTGAAGCTTTCTTT. Translation gives CASSQTGNTEAFF.